Presented here are 20 T cell receptor beta chains from one specimen sequenced in a study of shared clonotypes between healthy human individuals. Assay: immunoSEQ multiplex PCR; the TCRdb copy retains only in-frame clones and omits some. This sample has under 200,000 clones, with 90% to 95% found just once. The specimen was naive CD4+ T cells sorted from blood. Subset noted: CD45RA+ positively selected. The receptors come from a woman aged 25 to 39 in good health.

J is TRBJ2-3 and V is TRBV29-1; 11 positions match TRBD2. The germline V gene encodes CDR1 SQVTM and CDR2 ANQGSEA. The CDR3 spans 19 residues. V shed 6 bases and J 2 bases; nucleotides not matched to a gene: 19. This CDR3 is CSVVDVIYSGRAPTDTQYF. For the CDR3, the DNA is TGCAGCGTCGTCGATGTAATTTATAGCGGGAGGGCCCCCACAGATACGCAGTATTTT.

The gene calls are TRBV10-2 and TRBJ1-1; D unclear. CDR1 WSHSY and CDR2 SAAADI come from the germline V gene. V lost 6 bases, J lost 10 bases, and 18 bases lay in between. This CDR3 is built from 13 residues. The CDR3 bases are TGCGCCAGCAGAGAGGAGACCCACCTTCGAGCTTTCTTT. Protein product: CASREETHLRAFF.

CDR3 coding DNA: TGTGCCAGCAGTTTTTCATGGTACGAGCAGTACTTC. Encoded protein: CASSFSWYEQYF. The V and J genes are TRBV28 and TRBJ2-7, with D unclear. The CDR3 loop spans 12 amino acids. V gave up 3 bases and J gave up 4 bases, with 7 bases separating them. Germline lookup yields CDR1 MDHEN and CDR2 SYDVKM. The entire variable domain, with the rest obtained from reference TRBV28 and TRBJ2-7, is as follows: DVKVTQSSRYLVKRTGEKVFLECVQDMDHENMFWYRQDPGLGLRLIYFSYDVKMKEKGDIPEGYSVSREKKERFSLILESASTNQTSMYLCASSFSWYEQYFGPGTRLTVT.

This clone is a singleton in its sample. One end of the junction fails to match germline, which may point to a read error. The chain links TRBV10-3 to TRBJ2-7, with TRBD2 matching over 14 bases. Germline assignment: CDR1 ENHRY and CDR2 SYGVKD. This CDR3 is 15 amino acids long. The CDR3 is CAISGLAGGGYGQYF. The CDR3 nucleotides read TGTGCCATCAGTGGACTAGCGGGAGGGGGGTACGGGCAGTACTTC.

Only one count was recorded for this clone. The rearrangement joins TRBV11-2 to TRBJ2-2, with TRBD2 matching over 8 bases. This CDR3 contains 16 residues. Losses at the gene ends were 4 bases for V and 4 bases for J; bases not matched to a gene: 8. CDR1 is SGHAT, CDR2 FQNNGV, per germline. The CDR3 spells CASSSRSGGITGELFF. DNA for the CDR3: TGTGCCAGCAGCTCAAGGTCGGGGGGGATCACCGGGGAGCTGTTTTTT.

The V and J genes are TRBV5-6 and TRBJ2-3; perhaps TRBD2 as D (5 bases). Trimming pared 0 bases from V and 10 bases from J, leaving 12 bases between. CDR3 size: 13 residues. Germline values: CDR1 SGHDT, CDR2 YYEEEE. The DNA of the CDR3 is TGTGCCAGCAGCTTGGTAGGGAGCCGGCCGCAGTATTTT. Amino acid sequence: CASSLVGSRPQYF.

The rearrangement links TRBV6-5 to TRBJ1-1, with D possibly being TRBD1 (6 bases). The length of the CDR3 is 14 residues. Between the trimmed V and J ends, which lost 2 bases and 1 base, there was a span of 8 bases. The germline V gene has CDR1 MNHEY and CDR2 SVGAGI. The CDR3 nucleotides are TGTGCCAGCAGTTACGGGGGCCAGAACACTGAAGCTTTCTTT. Its translation: CASSYGGQNTEAFF.

V is TRBV6-1 and J is TRBJ1-4, with 12 bases identical to TRBD1. Germline V gene lookup returns CDR1 MNHNS and CDR2 SASEGT. The CDR3 covers 14 residues. With V trimmed by 7 bases and J by 9 bases, 6 bases remained unmatched. CDR3 residues: CASISGTGGQKLFF. For the CDR3, the DNA is TGTGCCAGCATCTCCGGGACAGGGGGCCAAAAACTGTTTTTT.

Only one count was recorded for this clone. The chain couples TRBV4-1 to TRBJ2-2; D could derive from TRBD1 or TRBD2 (5 bases each). The CDR3 extends over 17 amino acids. V was clipped by 3 bases and J by 0 bases, with 14 bases between them. The germline CDR1 and CDR2 sequences are MGHRA and YSYEKL. The CDR3 DNA follows: TGCGCCAGCAGCCACTCCGGGACGCTCGCGAACACCGGGGAGCTGTTTTTT. This translates into CASSHSGTLANTGELFF.

The chain recombines TRBV7-9 with TRBJ2-5; TRBD2 agrees at 11 bases. Trimming took 5 bases from V and 4 from J; bases not matched to a gene: 6. The germline CDR1 and CDR2 sequences are SEHNR and FQNEAQ (reference sequence). The CDR3 is 15 amino acids. CDR3 in amino acids: CASSIPLAGGETQYF. In DNA form, the CDR3 reads TGTGCCAGCAGCATACCTCTAGCGGGAGGAGAGACCCAGTACTTC.

This sequence joins TRBV29-1 and TRBJ2-7; maybe TRBD1 (7 bases). This CDR3 is built from 14 residues. Germline V lookup: CDR1 SQVTM, CDR2 ANQGSEA. With 5 bases removed from V and 4 bases from J, the gap between germline ends came to 18 bases. In DNA form, the CDR3 reads TGCAGCGTTCAGGGGGGCGGGCCACAATACGAGCAGTACTTC. It specifies CSVQGGGPQYEQYF.

The chain links TRBV7-2 to TRBJ2-7; possible D gene TRBD2, 6 bases. Between the trimmed V and J ends, which lost 5 bases and 4 bases, there was a span of 21 bases. Per germline, CDR1 SGHTA and CDR2 FQGNSA. This CDR3 is built from 16 residues. This chain's CDR3 is CASSPVGGLALYEQYF. The CDR3 DNA reads as TGTGCCAGCAGCCCAGTGGGGGGTCTAGCGCTTTACGAGCAGTACTTC.

The gene calls are TRBV4-1 and TRBJ1-1, with a tentative D call TRBD1 (5 bases). The CDR3 sequence is 15 residues long. Germline V lookup: CDR1 MGHRA, CDR2 YSYEKL. Trimming pared 2 bases from V and 4 bases from J, leaving 14 bases between. The CDR3 DNA is TGCGCCAGCAGCCAAATACTCCGGGACCTCACTGAAGCTTTCTTT. This encodes CASSQILRDLTEAFF.

This clone occurred once. The CDR3 loop is CASSLSGTSGQETQYF. DNA for the CDR3: TGTGCCAGCAGCTTATCCGGGACTAGCGGTCAAGAGACCCAGTACTTC. The chain links TRBV11-2 to TRBJ2-5, with 11 positions matching TRBD2. This CDR3 region has 16 residues. CDR1 and CDR2 (germline): SGHAT, FQNNGV. V gave up 2 bases and J gave up 2 bases; unmatched junction bases: 4.

V usage is TRBV5-4 and J usage is TRBJ2-3, with TRBD2 identical over 10 bases. This CDR3 has 16 residues. CDR1 and CDR2 from the germline V gene are SGHNT and YYREEE (reference sequence). V gave up 2 bases and J gave up 2 bases; unmatched junction bases: 5. CDR3 residues: CASSFGTSVPTDTQYF. The CDR3 nucleotides are TGTGCCAGCAGCTTTGGGACTAGCGTACCCACAGATACGCAGTATTTT.

This chain connects TRBV7-6 to TRBJ2-5; possible D gene TRBD1, 6 bases. Deletions cut 1 base from V and 2 bases from J, with 11 bases between. This CDR3 comprises 15 residues. CDR1 is SGHVS and CDR2 is FNYEAQ in the germline V gene. The CDR3 loop reads CASSLETGGQETQYF. For the CDR3, the DNA is TGTGCCAGCAGCTTAGAGACAGGTGGGCAAGAGACCCAGTACTTC.

The chain couples TRBV6-1 to TRBJ1-2; D uncertain. The V gene's germline CDR1 is MNHNS and CDR2 SASEGT. The CDR3 length is 12 residues. Deletions cut 8 bases from V and 1 base from J, with 8 bases between. CDR3 in amino acids: CASYRYNYGYTF. DNA of the CDR3: TGTGCCAGCTACCGGTATAACTATGGCTACACCTTC.

The chain recombines TRBV6-1 with TRBJ2-7, with TRBD2 as a possible D gene (7 bases). The length of the CDR3 is 14 residues. Germline loops: CDR1 MNHNS, CDR2 SASEGT. Between the trimmed V and J ends, which lost 8 bases and 1 base, there was a span of 15 bases. CDR3 amino acids: CASGGALGSYEQYF. Written as DNA, the CDR3 is TGTGCCAGCGGGGGGGCTCTGGGGTCCTACGAGCAGTACTTC.

The gene calls are TRBV11-2 and TRBJ1-4, with 8 nucleotides matching TRBD1. The junction had 5 bases not matched to a gene; V was cut back by 5 bases and J by 0 bases. The germline gives CDR1 SGHAT, CDR2 FQNNGV. This CDR3 has 16 amino acids. This CDR3 reads CASSASQGATNEKLFF. CDR3 DNA: TGTGCCAGCAGCGCTTCACAGGGGGCAACTAATGAAAAACTGTTTTTT.

The chain has TRBV19 and TRBJ1-5; D is unresolved. This CDR3 is 13 amino acids long. Germline lookup yields CDR1 LNHDA and CDR2 SQIVND (reference sequence). The V and J ends lost 3 bases and 6 bases respectively, with 9 bases between them. CDR3 DNA: TGTGCCAGTAGTATCTCAGTAACTCAGCCCCAGCATTTT. Its protein product is CASSISVTQPQHF.